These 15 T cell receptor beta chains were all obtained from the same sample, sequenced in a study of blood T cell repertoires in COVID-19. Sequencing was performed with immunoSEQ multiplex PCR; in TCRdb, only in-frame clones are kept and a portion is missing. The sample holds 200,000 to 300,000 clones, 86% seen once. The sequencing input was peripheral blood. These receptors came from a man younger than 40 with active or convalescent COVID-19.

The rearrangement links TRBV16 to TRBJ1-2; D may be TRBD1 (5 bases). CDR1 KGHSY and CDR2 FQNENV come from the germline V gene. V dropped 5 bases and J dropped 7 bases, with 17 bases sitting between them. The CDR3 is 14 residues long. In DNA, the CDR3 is TGTGCCAGCAGCACCTCGGCAGGGTACGCTGGCTACACCTTC. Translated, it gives CASSTSAGYAGYTF.

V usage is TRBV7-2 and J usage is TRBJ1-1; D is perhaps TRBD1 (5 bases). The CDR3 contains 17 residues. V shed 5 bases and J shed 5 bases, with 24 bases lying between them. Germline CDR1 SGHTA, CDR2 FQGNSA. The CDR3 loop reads CASSPWRAAGPETEAFF. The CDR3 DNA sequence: TGTGCCAGCAGCCCTTGGCGGGCCGCGGGGCCTGAGACTGAAGCTTTCTTT.

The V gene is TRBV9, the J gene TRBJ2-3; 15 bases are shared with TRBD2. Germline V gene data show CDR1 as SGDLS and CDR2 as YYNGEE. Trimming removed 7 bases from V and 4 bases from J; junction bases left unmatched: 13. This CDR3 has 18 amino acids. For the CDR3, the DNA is TGTGCCAGCGGGAGGACTAGCGGGGGGGCGATGCGGGCAGATACGCAGTATTTT. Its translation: CASGRTSGGAMRADTQYF.

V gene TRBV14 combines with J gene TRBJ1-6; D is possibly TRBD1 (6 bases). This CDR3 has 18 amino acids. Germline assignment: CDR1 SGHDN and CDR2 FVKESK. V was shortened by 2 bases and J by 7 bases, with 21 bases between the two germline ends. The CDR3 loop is CASSQQRRVGGANSPLHF. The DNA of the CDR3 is TGTGCCAGCAGCCAACAAAGGCGCGTTGGGGGGGCCAATTCACCCCTCCACTTT.

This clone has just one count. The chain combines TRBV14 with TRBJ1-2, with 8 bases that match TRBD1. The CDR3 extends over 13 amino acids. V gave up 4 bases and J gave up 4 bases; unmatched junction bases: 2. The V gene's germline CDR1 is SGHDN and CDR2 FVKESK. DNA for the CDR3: TGTGCCAGCAGCCCGGGACAGGTCTATGGCTACACCTTC. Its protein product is CASSPGQVYGYTF.

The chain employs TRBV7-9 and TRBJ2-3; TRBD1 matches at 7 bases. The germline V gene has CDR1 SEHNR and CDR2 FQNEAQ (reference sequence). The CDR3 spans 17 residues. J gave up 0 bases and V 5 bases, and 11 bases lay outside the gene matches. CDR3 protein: CASSVRWDSQSTDTQYF. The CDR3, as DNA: TGTGCCAGCAGCGTCCGTTGGGACAGTCAGAGCACAGATACGCAGTATTTT.

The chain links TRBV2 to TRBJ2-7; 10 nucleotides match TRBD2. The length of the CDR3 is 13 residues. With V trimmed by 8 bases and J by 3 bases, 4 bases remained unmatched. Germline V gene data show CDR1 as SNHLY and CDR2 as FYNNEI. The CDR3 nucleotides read TGTGCCAGCGCAGCGGGGGGGCACTACGAGCAGTACTTC. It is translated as CASAAGGHYEQYF. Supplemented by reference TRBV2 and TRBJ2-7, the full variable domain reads EPEVTQTPSHQVTQMGQEVILRCVPISNHLYFYWYRQILGQKVEFLVSFYNNEISEKSEIFDDQFSVERPDGSNFTLKIRSTKLEDSAMYFCASAAGGHYEQYFGPGTRLTVT.

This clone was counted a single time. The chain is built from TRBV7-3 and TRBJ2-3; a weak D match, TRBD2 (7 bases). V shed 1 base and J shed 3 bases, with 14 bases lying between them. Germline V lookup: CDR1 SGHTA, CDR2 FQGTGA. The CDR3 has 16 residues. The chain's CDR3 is CASSLSKGGTTDTQYF. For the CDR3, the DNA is TGTGCCAGCAGCTTAAGTAAGGGGGGGACGACAGATACGCAGTATTTT.

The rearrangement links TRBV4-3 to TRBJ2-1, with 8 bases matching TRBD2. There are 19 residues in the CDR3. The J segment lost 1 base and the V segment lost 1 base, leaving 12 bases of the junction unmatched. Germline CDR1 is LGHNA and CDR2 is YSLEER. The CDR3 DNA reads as TGCGCCAGCAGCCAAGTCGCTCAGGGAGCGGGGGCGTCCTACAATGAGCAGTTCTTC. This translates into CASSQVAQGAGASYNEQFF.

In DNA form, the CDR3 reads TGTGCCAGCAGCGCTCAGCAGGGGACCACCCATCGACAAGAGACCCAGTACTTC. Its protein product is CASSAQQGTTHRQETQYF. The chain joins TRBV5-6 to TRBJ2-5; D is possibly TRBD1 (6 bases). CDR1 and CDR2 (germline): SGHDT, YYEEEE. The germline V and J ends were trimmed by 4 bases and 2 bases, with 24 bases remaining between them. This CDR3 contains 18 residues.

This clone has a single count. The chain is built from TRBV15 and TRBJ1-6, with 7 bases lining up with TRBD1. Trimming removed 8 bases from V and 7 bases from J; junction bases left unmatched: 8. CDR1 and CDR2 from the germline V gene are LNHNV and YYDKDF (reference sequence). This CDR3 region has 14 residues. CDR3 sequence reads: CATRRDRYNSPLHF. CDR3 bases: TGTGCCACCCGCCGGGACAGATACAATTCACCCCTCCACTTT.

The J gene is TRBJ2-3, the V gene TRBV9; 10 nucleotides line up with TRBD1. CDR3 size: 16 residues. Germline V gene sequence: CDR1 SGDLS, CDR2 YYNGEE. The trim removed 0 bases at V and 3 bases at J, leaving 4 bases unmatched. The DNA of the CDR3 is TGTGCCAGCAGCGTAGATCGGGACAGGGGTACAGATACGCAGTATTTT. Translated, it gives CASSVDRDRGTDTQYF. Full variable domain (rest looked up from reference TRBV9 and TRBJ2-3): DSGVTQTPKHLITATGQRVTLRCSPRSGDLSVYWYQQSLDQGLQFLIQYYNGEERAKGNILERFSAQQFPDLHSELNLSSLELGDSALYFCASSVDRDRGTDTQYFGPGTRLTVL.

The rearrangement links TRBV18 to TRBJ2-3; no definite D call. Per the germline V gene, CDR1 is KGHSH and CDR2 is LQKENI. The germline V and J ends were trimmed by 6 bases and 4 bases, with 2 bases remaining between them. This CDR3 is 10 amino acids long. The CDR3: CASSADTQYF. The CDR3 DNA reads TGTGCCAGCTCCGCAGATACGCAGTATTTT.

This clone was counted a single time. In DNA form, the CDR3 reads TGTGCCAGCAGCCAAGAATCCGAGTCCCTCGGCTACACCTTC. This encodes CASSQESESLGYTF. The chain couples TRBV4-2 to TRBJ1-2; unclear D gene. Looked up from germline, CDR1 is LGHNA and CDR2 is YNFKEQ. The V and J ends lost 0 bases and 8 bases respectively, with 13 bases between them. The CDR3 is 14 residues long.

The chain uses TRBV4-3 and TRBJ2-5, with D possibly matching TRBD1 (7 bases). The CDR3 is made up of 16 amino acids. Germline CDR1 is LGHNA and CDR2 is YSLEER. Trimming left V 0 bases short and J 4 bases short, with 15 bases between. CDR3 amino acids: CASSQDLAGGGETQYF. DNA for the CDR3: TGCGCCAGCAGCCAAGATCTAGCAGGGGGAGGAGAGACCCAGTACTTC.